The source of this T cell receptor (beta chain) is a study of vaccination effects on CD4 cells after COVID-19. Points from the study as a whole: Only 1 of 255 vaccine-induced clones from healthy vaccinees cross-reacted with common cold coronaviruses. Early timepoints after infection were absent, and convalescent patients were few in the study.

Sequencing used immunoSEQ multiplex PCR; TCRdb keeps in-frame clones, though not all of them. The sample has 30,000 to 45,000 clones, under 75% seen once. ViraFEST assay sequencing came after antigen-specific CD4+ T cells were expanded with viral peptide pools. Investigators separated out CD4+ T cells once around 9 days of culture had passed. Neither prior SARS-CoV-2 infection nor positive nucleocapsid antibodies were present in the vaccine recipients. Some 2 million PBMC were placed in each well, which was supplemented with about 9.3 IU/ml IL-2 and roughly 9 ug/ml peptides. Half of the medium was exchanged for IL-2 medium on both days 3 and 7. This clone was detected only a few times. Its antigen is currently unknown. V was shortened by 0 bases and J by 1 base, with 4 bases between the two germline ends. Germline CDR1 and CDR2: SGHDT and YYEEEE. This CDR3 contains 13 residues.

The source was CD4+ T cells from PBMCs cultured with SARS-CoV-2 spike peptides, collected before COVID-19 vaccination. The receptor was derived from a human donor who received a COVID-19 vaccine. The rearrangement uses TRBV5-6 and TRBJ1-1; D call uncertain. This chain's CDR3 is CASSLARNTEAFF. CDR3 bases: TGTGCCAGCAGCTTGGCCAGGAACACTGAAGCTTTCTTT.